Reported below is one TCR beta chain. There is no known antigen for this receptor. The sample holds no much larger clone one base away, and base qualities are not on file. Library prep was done by the immunoSEQ multiplex PCR assay. The multiplex PCR relied on a mix of 60 forward primers for TCR Vbeta segments and 13 reverse primers for TCR Jbeta segments. A multiplex PCR assay on genomic DNA amplified the CDR3 region of rearranged TCR beta genes. The Illumina HiSeq System was used to sequence the amplified TCR beta libraries as 87-base-pair reads. The study's own analysis went as follows. In a later analysis, some 80 million unique TCR beta chains were counted across the approximately 670 repertoires, and roughly 10 million of these chains were shared by at least two donors. A nearest-neighbor algorithm error-corrected the raw reads and collapsed the reads into unique sequences, merging closely related sequences to remove PCR and sequencing errors. CDR3 sequences were aligned to IMGT reference sequences to assign V, D and J gene segments. For a sequence to be retained, at least a six-nucleotide match to both a V gene segment and a J gene segment was required. A rearrangement counted as productive if the CDR3 had no stop codons and remained in frame with V and J, and every other rearrangement counted as non-productive. CDR3 was defined by IMGT convention, running from the second conserved V-encoded cysteine to the conserved J-encoded phenylalanine. Sequences without an unambiguous match to a single V gene segment were excluded from the earlier analysis of about 600 of the donors. In an earlier analysis of roughly 600 of the donors, a V segment was called functional when productive rearrangements were above 56.7%, and segregating when the standard deviation between donors exceeded 5%. To diagnose cytomegalovirus status from the catalog of TCR beta chain sequences, a statistical classification framework was built. In a later analysis, V and J genes were assigned by comparing TCR nucleotide sequences against IMGT/GENE-DB human TR gene sequences. In a later analysis, CDR3 sequences and most-parsimonious VDJ recombination scenarios were assigned using the TCRdist pipeline. In a later analysis, each TCR beta chain was defined by its CDR3 amino acid sequence together with its V-gene family, and reads without a unique V-gene family were excluded. As a way to deal with suspected cross-contamination and a sequencing artifact, a later analysis dropped under 600 nucleotide sequences that were highly shared and had low generation probability. For each public chain, a later analysis derived a clonal expansion index from normalized ranks of inferred template counts within each repertoire. A later analysis computed generation probabilities with a VDJ recombination model fitted to out-of-frame rearrangements, and checked the results against IGoR. A later analysis scored TCR-TCR, TCR-HLA and TCR-CMV co-occurrence with hypergeometric tests, applying a repertoire-size bias correction to TCR pairs. False discovery rates were estimated in a later analysis by permuting HLA or CMV assignments 20 times. In a later analysis, co-occurring TCRs were grouped using DBSCAN, with TCRdist sequence similarity added in when clustering inside HLA-allele-positive subsets. For co-occurrence clustering, repertoires with fewer than 30,000 or more than 120,000 public chains were excluded, along with about five repertoires with anomalous nucleotide sharing. TCRdb carries this immuneACCESS record with in-frame sequences only. Its versions omit some clonotypes, under half of them owing to an unresolved V gene in the studies checked, with the rest unexplained. D and trimming come from the DNA, and the V and J calls and clone size come from that table. In all, the sample holds 90,000 to 110,000 clones, and around 81% of those were seen once. Less than 2.5% of the sample belongs to the ten largest clones.

In total, roughly 670 healthy bone marrow donors made up the cohort. At the time of sampling, every cohort member was nominally healthy, though immune exposures that went unrecorded were likely present. The donor tested CMV seronegative, placing the donor among the 350 to 400 seronegative members of the cohort. A peripheral blood sample was provided by each donor, and peripheral blood mononuclear cells were used for TCR beta sequencing. Genomic DNA extraction from the blood cell samples was performed with the Qiagen DNeasy Blood Extraction Kit. At the junction V is shortened by 0 bases and J by 4 bases, with 9 bases in between. Via the germline V gene (reference sequence), CDR1 is GTSNPN and CDR2 SVGIG. The CDR3 contains 13 residues, cysteine and phenylalanine counted. Only the CDR3 region is kept as DNA, spanning 39 bases read in frame from base 1. This sample was taken from a study of cytomegalovirus exposure and HLA in healthy donors (dated by TCRdb to 2016 to 2017). In the study overall: According to an earlier analysis of around 600 of the donors, some 180 million T cells yielded roughly 100 million unique TCR beta sequences and around 280 Gb of sequence data. An early release covering around 630 HLA-typed donors comprised 300 to 350 gigabases of sequencing data and tens of millions of unique TCR sequences. Of the roughly 400 genotyped donors, 70% to 90% were placed in the genetic ancestry cluster associated with self-reported Caucasian donors. The study was designed to test whether signatures of past pathogen exposure could be identified by cataloging public T cell receptors. The study used immunosequencing to profile the T cell repertoires of approximately 690 subjects and linked those repertoires to cytomegalovirus serostatus. Besides the first cohort of approximately 670 subjects, a separate validation cohort made up of about 120 different subjects was used. High-throughput TCR immunosequencing, statistical association of individual TCRs with disease status, and machine learning were combined to predict cytomegalovirus infection status. A later analysis re-analyzed previously published TCR beta repertoires from roughly 630 donors and added high-resolution HLA genotyping to study TCR occurrence patterns. In the later analysis, no new phenotypic data were used to find candidate immune exposures; instead, reliance was placed on TCR beta sequences and their occurrence across donors. In an earlier analysis of a few hundred of the donors, high-throughput TCR beta sequencing was used to judge whether each TCR beta V gene segment behaved as functional or pseudogenic. Donor age, sex, ethnicity and CMV serostatus were collected together with the repertoire data. A later genetic analysis took genome-wide SNP genotypes for about 55% of the 666 donors and used that subset as a discovery cohort. All discovery cohort repertoires had been generated using a single sequencing platform. Both class I and class II loci were covered by HLA typing, at four-digit resolution. The number of donors typed differed by locus, with roughly 629-640 for A, B, C, DRB1 and DQB1, roughly 520 for DQA1, 600 to 610 for DPA1, and approximately 470 for DPB1. Because of strong linkage in the cohort, roughly five DR-DQ haplotypes were treated as single units for association and clustering. On average, 235,054 unique TCR beta nucleotide sequences were sequenced per donor among 398 genotyped donors of the cohort, with around 19% of those sequences being non-productive.

On the study overall, not on this receptor specifically: According to a later genetic analysis, donors in an Asian-associated ancestry cluster had fewer N-insertions in productive TCRs than the approximately 650-donor mean. CMV serostatus was the only immune exposure information available for the cohort. In a later analysis, HLA-associated TCR beta chains showed more clonal expansion and lower generation probabilities than non-associated chains that were equally common. A group of highly shared sequence variants was considered likely to be a technical artifact of the sequencing pipeline. Specific HLA alleles were associated with about 17,000 TCR beta sequences at a false discovery rate of 0.05 in a later analysis. Broadly in line with IMGT annotations, most TCR beta V segments showed up in productive rearrangements about 87% or about 30% of the time in an earlier analysis of approximately 600 of the donors. A further reported finding was that TCR beta sequences accurately predicted the HLA-A and HLA-B alleles for most subjects in the first cohort. Linkage disequilibrium might explain the correlated functional status among segregating V segments, but an unknown experimental factor could not be ruled out. According to the authors, the approach could potentially be generalized to other disease states and immunological phenotypes. Several of the top co-occurrence clusters appeared to be linked to parvovirus B19, influenza, CMV and Epstein-Barr virus, according to a later analysis. Cytomegalovirus status was reported to be diagnosed by the classifier with high specificity and sensitivity in both the original and validation cohorts. V-gene and J-gene trimming of TCR beta chains was associated with a missense DCLRE1C variant in a later genetic analysis, and the association was replicated in an independent cohort. The presence/absence analyses assumed that sequencing depth was roughly uniform across donors, and that assumption may not be true. When HLA alleles, especially DR and DQ, strongly co-occurred, TCR associations were difficult to assign to individual alleles. Only TCR beta chains were sequenced in this cohort, and the absence of alpha or paired-chain data limited detectable features. Some IMGT-functional V segments, including TRBV6-2 and TRBV6-3, could not be distinguished by the 87-base-pair reads and were therefore excluded. A total of roughly 160 TCR beta chains were listed by the study as associated with cytomegalovirus. Because counts were too low, seventeen rarely observed V segments, including chromosome 9 orphons, were excluded from the earlier analysis of several hundred of the donors. In a later analysis, the rate of TCR association differed among HLA loci, with DRB1 alleles having the most associated TCRs and HLA-C alleles having the fewest. Most TCR sequences were seen in very few donors, while some public TCRs were found in many individuals. Because HLA typing was missing for some donors at each locus, association tests included only the typed subset. According to a later analysis, most CMV-associated TCR beta chains appeared to be HLA-restricted, and the HLA associations seemed to be driven largely by CMV exposure. A few of the identified cytomegalovirus-associated TCR beta chains were confirmed in vitro to be specific for cytomegalovirus antigens.

The chain is assembled from TRBV30 and TRBJ1-2; too little of a D gene remains to name it. The sequence was obtained from a woman between 25 and 40 years old in good health and CMV-seronegative. The material sequenced was PBMCs. The base sequence is TGTGCCTGGAGTGTACAAGGGAGCTATGGCTACACCTTC. Its protein reads: CAWSVQGSYGYTF.